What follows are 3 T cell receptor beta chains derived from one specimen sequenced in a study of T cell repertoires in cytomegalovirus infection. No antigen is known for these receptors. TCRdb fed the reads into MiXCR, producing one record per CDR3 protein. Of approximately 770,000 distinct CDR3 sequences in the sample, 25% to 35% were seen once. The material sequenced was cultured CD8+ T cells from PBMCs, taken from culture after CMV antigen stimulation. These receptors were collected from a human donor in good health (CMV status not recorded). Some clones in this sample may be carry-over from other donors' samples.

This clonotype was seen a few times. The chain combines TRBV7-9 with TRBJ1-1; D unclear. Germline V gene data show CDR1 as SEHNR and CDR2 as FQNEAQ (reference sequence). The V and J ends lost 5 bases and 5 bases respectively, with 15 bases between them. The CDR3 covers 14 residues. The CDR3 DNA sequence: TGTGCCAGCAGCCCCATCTCAGAGAGGACTGAAGCTTTCTTT. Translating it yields CASSPISERTEAFF.

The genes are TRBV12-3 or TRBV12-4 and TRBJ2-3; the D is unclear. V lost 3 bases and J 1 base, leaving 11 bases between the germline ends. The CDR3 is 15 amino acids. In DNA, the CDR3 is TGTGCCAGCAGTTTCGGCTCCTCCGGCACAGATACGCAGTATTTT. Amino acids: CASSFGSSGTDTQYF.

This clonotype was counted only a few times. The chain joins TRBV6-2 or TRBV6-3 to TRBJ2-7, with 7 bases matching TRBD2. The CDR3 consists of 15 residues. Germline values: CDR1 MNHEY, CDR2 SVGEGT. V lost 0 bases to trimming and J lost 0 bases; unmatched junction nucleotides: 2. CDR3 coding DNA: TGTGCCAGCAGTTACTCAGCGGGACCCTCCTACGAGCAGTACGTC. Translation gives CASSYSAGPSYEQYV.